This T cell receptor beta chain was observed in a study of cytomegalovirus exposure and HLA in healthy donors. The CDR3 length is 16 residues. Unmatched junction bases numbered 6, after V lost 2 bases and J lost 2 bases. CDR1 and CDR2 (germline): SGHTA, FQGTGA. PCR involved 60 Vbeta and 13 Jbeta primers. Profiled with immunoSEQ multiplex PCR; TCRdb holds only in-frame clones, not every one. The sample records under 200,000 clones, about 70% being singletons. The chain joins TRBV7-3 to TRBJ2-1; 7 bases match TRBD2. The sample comprised PBMCs. The receptor was isolated from a woman aged 25 to 39 in good health and CMV-seronegative. CDR3 in amino acids: CASSLGAGLAYNEQFF. The CDR3 coding sequence is TGTGCCAGCAGCTTAGGCGCTGGACTAGCCTACAATGAGCAGTTCTTC.